The clone carrying this T cell receptor (beta chain) has only one observation. Its matching antigen is unknown. The record originates from a study of cytomegalovirus exposure and HLA in healthy donors. Unmatched junction bases numbered 8, after V lost 5 bases and J lost 6 bases. There are 14 residues in the CDR3. CDR1 is MGHDK and CDR2 is SYGVNS in the germline V gene. In the PCR, 60 Vbeta and 13 Jbeta primers were used. Here immunoSEQ multiplex PCR was the method, and the copy in TCRdb shows in-frame clones only, minus some. The sample contains roughly 180,000 clones, 65% to 85% of which appear only once. Study-level findings and limits: Altogether, about 160 TCR beta chains were recorded as cytomegalovirus-associated. Later genetic work tied a missense DCLRE1C variant to beta-chain V and J trimming. Fewer N-insertions than the roughly 630-donor mean were reportedly shown by an Asian-associated ancestry cluster in a later analysis.

Input material: PBMCs. This sequence joins TRBV25-1 and TRBJ2-3; TRBD2 matches 7 bases. The clonotype comes from a woman in her 50s in good health and CMV-seropositive. The CDR3 region is CASSPRLATDTQYF. The CDR3 DNA reads as TGTGCCAGCAGTCCGCGACTAGCTACGGATACGCAGTATTTT.